The 24 T cell receptor beta chains given below trace back to one sample, sequenced in a study of cytomegalovirus exposure and HLA in healthy donors. PCR amplification relied on 60 Vbeta primers (plus 13 Jbeta primers). Clones were sequenced by immunoSEQ multiplex PCR, and TCRdb holds only the in-frame ones, with some missing. The top ten clones hold approximately 4.8% of a sample with some 130,000 clones, around 80% of them seen once. The sample comprised PBMCs. The receptors shown here come from a young man in good health.

This sequence joins TRBV12-5 and TRBJ2-2; D possibly corresponds to TRBD1 (5 bases). V was trimmed by 5 bases and J by 5 bases, leaving 12 bases between them. This CDR3 is 14 amino acids long. The germline V gene encodes CDR1 LGHNT and CDR2 FRNRAP. The DNA for the CDR3 is TGTGCTAGTGGTAGGGGTGAATCAACCGGGGAGCTGTTTTTT. It encodes CASGRGESTGELFF.

The chain is built from TRBV19 and TRBJ1-2, with D unclear. Germline CDR1 reads LNHDA; CDR2 reads SQIVND (reference sequence). The CDR3 totals 14 residues. V was clipped by 0 bases and J by 4 bases, with 9 bases between them. CDR3: CASSIELSGYGYTF. The CDR3, as DNA: TGTGCCAGTAGTATAGAACTATCGGGCTATGGCTACACCTTC.

V and J are TRBV7-2 and TRBJ2-1; 7 nucleotides align to TRBD2. Germline V gives CDR1 SGHTA, CDR2 FQGNSA. The trim removed 1 base at V and 12 bases at J, leaving 12 bases unmatched. The CDR3 extends over 15 amino acids. CDR3 sequence reads: CASSLGLADWEGQFF. CDR3 DNA sequence: TGTGCCAGCAGCTTAGGTCTAGCGGATTGGGAGGGGCAGTTCTTC.

The chain employs TRBV27 and TRBJ2-5; 7 nucleotides align to TRBD2. The ends lost 8 bases at V and 0 bases at J; junction bases unmatched: 15. CDR1 is MNHEY, CDR2 SMNVEV, per germline (reference sequence). The CDR3 totals 17 residues. Written as DNA, the CDR3 is TGTGCCAGCCGCCAGAGACTAGCCAGCACCTACCAAGAGACCCAGTACTTC. It is translated as CASRQRLASTYQETQYF.

The chain employs TRBV9 and TRBJ2-3; 7 nucleotides match TRBD2. Germline CDR1 SGDLS, CDR2 YYNGEE. The CDR3 covers 17 residues. V gave up 4 bases and J gave up 0 bases; unmatched junction bases: 11. The CDR3 DNA sequence: TGTGCCAGCAGCCCTGACGGGACTACGACTAGCACAGATACGCAGTATTTT. The encoded protein is CASSPDGTTTSTDTQYF.

Of note for this clone: The junction differs from germline at one of its ends, possibly a read error. The chain couples TRBV11-2 to TRBJ1-1; D gene unclear. The CDR3 covers 13 residues. Germline CDR1 reads SGHAT; CDR2 reads FQNNGV. DNA of the CDR3: TGTGCCAGCACCTTAGGTCGAGACACTGAAGCTTTCTTT. Translation: CASTLGRDTEAFF.

The chain combines TRBV29-1 with TRBJ2-7, with a tentative D call TRBD2 (5 bases). This CDR3 contains 13 residues. Per the germline V gene, CDR1 is SQVTM and CDR2 is ANQGSEA. Trimming left V 0 bases short and J 5 bases short, with 11 bases between. CDR3: CSVEDRLGDEQYF. DNA of the CDR3: TGCAGCGTTGAAGATCGTTTGGGAGACGAGCAGTACTTC.

This chain connects TRBV23-1 to TRBJ1-3; tentative D call: TRBD1 (6 bases). TRBV23-1 is classed as an ORF, of uncertain function. This CDR3 region has 15 residues. The V end lost 0 bases, the J end lost 8 bases, and 14 bases lay between the germline ends. The CDR3 region has the DNA TGCGCCAGCAGTCAATCGAGGCAGGGGACGCACACCATATATTTT. It yields the protein CASSQSRQGTHTIYF.

This clone was observed once. The chain uses TRBV7-2 and TRBJ2-7; D may be TRBD2 (6 bases). Germline-derived CDR1 and CDR2 are SGHTA and FQGNSA. V lost 8 bases and J 5 bases, leaving 19 bases between the germline ends. CDR3 length: 14 residues. Here the CDR3 reads CASCGTAGLDEQYF. The DNA of the CDR3 is TGTGCCAGCTGTGGGACGGCGGGGCTCGACGAGCAGTACTTC.

The chain has TRBV2 and TRBJ2-7; a weak D match, TRBD1 (6 bases). The germline V and J ends were trimmed by 1 base and 6 bases, with 7 bases remaining between them. Germline-derived CDR1 and CDR2 are SNHLY and FYNNEI. This CDR3 spans 12 amino acids. The DNA for the CDR3 is TGTGCCAGCAGTGAAGACAGGGTCGAGCAGTACTTC. As protein: CASSEDRVEQYF.

The rearrangement uses TRBV6-1 and TRBJ2-7; 12 nucleotides match TRBD2. With 6 bases clipped from V and 7 bases from J, the junction kept 7 bases outside the gene matches. Germline V CDR1 and CDR2: MNHNS, SASEGT. CDR3 length equals 14 residues. The CDR3 region is CASSRLAGAGEQYF. The CDR3 nucleotides are TGTGCCAGCAGCCGACTAGCGGGAGCGGGTGAGCAGTACTTC.

The chain is built from TRBV7-7 and TRBJ2-2, with 12 nucleotides matching TRBD2. The length of the CDR3 is 15 residues. The junction had 5 bases not matched to a gene; V was cut back by 6 bases and J by 6 bases. The germline V gene encodes CDR1 SSHAT and CDR2 FNYEAQ (reference sequence). The CDR3 here is CASRRLAGDSGELFF. Written as DNA, the CDR3 is TGTGCCAGCAGACGACTAGCGGGAGATTCCGGGGAGCTGTTTTTT. Combining the CDR3 with reference TRBV7-7 and TRBJ2-2 gives the whole variable domain GAGVSQSPRYKVTKRGQDVTLRCDPISSHATLYWYQQALGQGPEFLTYFNYEAQPDKSGLPSDRFSAERPEGSISTLTIQRTEQRDSAMYRCASRRLAGDSGELFFGEGSRLTVL.

The V and J genes are TRBV5-4 and TRBJ2-2; 8 bases are a match to TRBD1. The CDR3 runs 15 residues. V lost 4 bases to trimming and J lost 1 base; unmatched junction nucleotides: 3. Germline V gene lookup returns CDR1 SGHNT and CDR2 YYREEE (reference sequence). CDR3 coding DNA: TGTGCCAGCAGCAACGGACAGGGGAACACCGGGGAGCTGTTTTTT. Translation: CASSNGQGNTGELFF. The full variable domain, rest sourced from reference TRBV5-4 and TRBJ2-2, is ETGVTQSPTHLIKTRGQQVTLRCSSQSGHNTVSWYQQALGQGPQFIFQYYREEENGRGNFPPRFSGLQFPNYSSELNVNALELDDSALYLCASSNGQGNTGELFFGEGSRLTVL.

The rearrangement links TRBV5-1 to TRBJ2-3; 11 positions agree with TRBD2. After removal of 6 bases from V and 3 bases from J, the junction contained 9 bases not matched to a gene. Germline V gene data show CDR1 as SGHRS and CDR2 as YFSETQ. The length of the CDR3 is 16 residues. DNA of the CDR3: TGCGCCAGCAACACCCTAGCGGGAGGTGCGACAGATACGCAGTATTTT. Translation gives CASNTLAGGATDTQYF. Full variable domain (remainder filled in from reference TRBV5-1 and TRBJ2-3): KAGVTQTPRYLIKTRGQQVTLSCSPISGHRSVSWYQQTPGQGLQFLFEYFSETQRNKGNFPGRFSGRQFSNSRSEMNVSTLELGDSALYLCASNTLAGGATDTQYFGPGTRLTVL.

This CDR3 reads CASSSERTSQSYEQYF. The CDR3 nucleotides are TGTGCCAGCAGCTCTGAAAGGACTAGTCAGTCCTACGAGCAGTACTTC. This rearrangement joins TRBV11-3 to TRBJ2-7; 7 bases map to TRBD2. The CDR3 is made up of 16 amino acids. Germline-derived CDR1 and CDR2 are SGHNT and YENEEA. J lost 1 base, V lost 4 bases, and 10 bases had no gene match.

The V gene is TRBV6-5, the J gene TRBJ2-7; 8 bases agree with TRBD1. Germline V gene lookup returns CDR1 MNHEY and CDR2 SVGAGI. V lost 5 bases and J lost 2; bases outside the gene matches: 8. The CDR3 runs to 15 residues. In DNA, the CDR3 is TGTGCCAGCAGTCCCAGACAGGGGACGGCCTACGAGCAGTACTTC. This sequence encodes CASSPRQGTAYEQYF.

The chain combines TRBV6-5 with TRBJ2-7; 8 nucleotides align to TRBD2. With 8 bases clipped from V and 2 bases from J, the junction kept 8 bases outside the gene matches. This CDR3 spans 14 amino acids. The germline V gene encodes CDR1 MNHEY and CDR2 SVGAGI. CDR3 loop: CASHPGGSPYEQYF. CDR3 coding DNA: TGTGCCAGCCACCCGGGGGGGTCCCCCTACGAGCAGTACTTC.

The sample holds one count of this clone. The rearrangement links TRBV19 to TRBJ1-1; D is unclear. Trimming removed 1 base from V and 3 bases from J, with 12 bases in between. Germline-derived CDR1 and CDR2 are LNHDA and SQIVND (reference sequence). The CDR3 loop spans 15 amino acids. Here the CDR3 DNA reads TGTGCCAGTAGTATAGTGCGCCTTCGGGACACTGAAGCTTTCTTT. Translated, it gives CASSIVRLRDTEAFF.

The V call is TRBV23-1, the J call TRBJ2-1; TRBD2 matches 10 bases. TRBV23-1 is given ORF status, its function remaining uncertain. V shed 0 bases and J 5 bases; nucleotides not matched to a gene: 7. The CDR3 loop spans 17 amino acids. The CDR3 spells CASSQSPAGGPNNEQFF. The CDR3 DNA is TGCGCCAGCAGTCAATCACCAGCGGGAGGGCCTAACAATGAGCAGTTCTTC.

The V call is TRBV15, the J call TRBJ2-1, with TRBD2 identical over 12 bases. The J segment lost 8 bases and the V segment lost 6 bases, leaving 11 bases of the junction unmatched. Germline V gene lookup returns CDR1 LNHNV and CDR2 YYDKDF (reference sequence). The CDR3 has 16 residues. The CDR3 protein is CATRQETSGRGDEQFF. The CDR3 region has the DNA TGTGCCACCAGGCAAGAGACTAGCGGGAGAGGCGATGAGCAGTTCTTC.

The genes are TRBV20-1 and TRBJ2-7; D not resolved. In germline, CDR1 is DFQATT, CDR2 SNEGSKA (reference sequence). The CDR3 is 11 residues long. Trimming stripped 3 bases from V and 3 bases from J, with 6 bases between. CDR3 bases: TGCAGTGCTAGTACAGACTACGAGCAGTACTTC. Encoded protein: CSASTDYEQYF.

The rearrangement joins TRBV28 to TRBJ1-1; D not certain. This CDR3 comprises 13 residues. Germline CDR1 and CDR2: MDHEN and SYDVKM. Trimming cost V 6 bases and J 0 bases, with 8 bases left between them. CDR3 nucleotides: TGTGCCAGCAGCCTCTCAGTGAACACTGAAGCTTTCTTT. Translated, it gives CASSLSVNTEAFF.

As for this clone: The sample carries other DNA sequences with the same CDR3. This chain uses TRBV10-1 with TRBJ2-1; 14 bases are shared with TRBD2. CDR1 and CDR2 (germline): WNHNN, SYGVQD (reference sequence). This CDR3 contains 15 residues. Losses at the gene ends were 4 bases for V and 8 bases for J; bases not matched to a gene: 4. Here the CDR3 reads CASSGGTSGRDEQFF. CDR3 DNA: TGCGCCAGCAGTGGCGGGACTAGCGGGAGAGATGAGCAGTTCTTC.

The chain has TRBV27 and TRBJ2-1, with 9 bases lining up with TRBD2. The CDR3 consists of 15 residues. V lost 3 bases to trimming and J lost 5 bases; unmatched junction nucleotides: 5. Germline CDR1 reads MNHEY; CDR2 reads SMNVEV (reference sequence). CDR3 sequence (DNA): TGTGCCAGCAGTTTTCAAGCGGGAGGTGACAATGAGCAGTTCTTC. It codes for CASSFQAGGDNEQFF.